A selection of T cell receptor beta chains follows, all from one sample in a study of cytomegalovirus exposure and HLA in healthy donors. The method was immunoSEQ multiplex PCR; TCRdb's version includes in-frame clones alone and lacks a portion of them. Among more than 80,000 clones, 70% to 80% were seen once, and the ten largest hold around 20%. The sample consisted of PBMCs. These receptors all stem from a woman aged 60-75 years in good health and CMV-seropositive. CDR3s include the opening cysteine and the closing phenylalanine or tryptophan. The D gene is left open where the match is weak. Only some rows state a clone size, as once, few, many or a class for expanded clones.

v_gene,abundance,len,d_gene,j_gene,CDR3aa,CDR3nt
TRBV29-1,.,11,.,TRBJ1-1,CSAKGVTEAFF,TGCAGCGCGAAGGGGGTTACTGAAGCTTTCTTT
TRBV5-1,.,13,.,TRBJ2-5,CASSLQGQETQYF,TGCGCCAGCAGCTTACAGGGTCAAGAGACCCAGTACTTC
TRBV11-2,few,12,.,TRBJ2-7,CASSLVFYEQYF,TGTGCCAGCAGCTTAGTATTCTACGAGCAGTACTTC
TRBV18,.,13,.,TRBJ2-7,CASSPPGGHEQYF,TGTGCCAGCTCACCTCCCGGGGGGCACGAGCAGTACTTC
TRBV5-1,.,16,.,TRBJ2-7,CASSYEGALSSYEQYF,TGCGCCAGCAGCTACGAAGGGGCCTTAAGCTCCTACGAGCAGTACTTC
TRBV10-2,.,16,TRBD1,TRBJ2-7,CASSETPGTGNYEQYF,TGCGCCAGCAGTGAGACTCCCGGGACAGGGAACTACGAGCAGTACTTC
TRBV7-9,.,14,.,TRBJ1-5,CASSLGGNNQPQHF,TGTGCCAGCAGCTTGGGGGGGAACAATCAGCCCCAGCATTTT
TRBV5-1,.,15,TRBD2,TRBJ2-7,CASRPWEGGPHEQYF,TGCGCCAGCAGACCCTGGGAGGGAGGGCCCCACGAGCAGTACTTC
TRBV2,.,15,TRBD1,TRBJ2-2,CASSRDRGGTGELFF,TGTGCCAGCAGTCGGGACAGGGGAGGCACCGGGGAGCTGTTTTTT
TRBV27,.,13,.,TRBJ2-7,CASSLRYYYEQYF,TGTGCCAGCAGTTTAAGATACTACTACGAGCAGTACTTC
TRBV28,.,16,.,TRBJ2-4,CASSHRRGLAKNIQYF,TGTGCCAGCAGTCACCGGAGGGGGCTGGCCAAAAACATTCAGTACTTC
TRBV6-1,.,13,TRBD1,TRBJ1-5,CASTLGQNQPQHF,TGTGCCAGCACCCTGGGACAGAATCAGCCCCAGCATTTT
TRBV6-5,.,14,.,TRBJ1-1,CASSYSTANTEAFF,TGTGCCAGCAGTTACTCGACTGCTAACACTGAAGCTTTCTTT
TRBV10-3,.,13,.,TRBJ2-5,CASAWAGQETQYF,TGTGCCAGCGCGTGGGCGGGACAAGAGACCCAGTACTTC
TRBV19,few,13,.,TRBJ1-1,CATGAGLNTEAFF,TGTGCCACAGGGGCGGGACTAAACACTGAAGCTTTCTTT
TRBV5-4,once,15,TRBD1,TRBJ2-5,CASSQTGTGVQTQYF,TGTGCCAGCAGCCAAACCGGGACAGGTGTACAGACCCAGTACTTC
TRBV6-1,.,15,.,TRBJ1-2,CASSDGPGTNYGYTF,TGTGCCAGCAGTGATGGGCCAGGTACTAACTATGGCTACACCTTC
TRBV28,.,16,TRBD1,TRBJ1-5,CASSFGGQGPNQPQHF,TGTGCCAGCAGCTTTGGGGGACAGGGGCCGAATCAGCCCCAGCATTTT
TRBV27,once,15,TRBD1,TRBJ1-5,CASSLSGTAHQPQHF,TGTGCCAGCAGTTTATCGGGGACAGCTCATCAGCCCCAGCATTTT
TRBV27,.,14,TRBD1,TRBJ1-2,CASSFAGGNYGYTF,TGTGCCAGCAGTTTCGCAGGGGGTAACTATGGCTACACCTTC
TRBV2,.,14,TRBD2,TRBJ2-3,CASRLAGGTDTQYF,TGTGCCAGTAGACTAGCGGGAGGCACAGATACGCAGTATTTT
TRBV9,few,14,.,TRBJ2-1,CASSETSSYNEQFF,TGTGCCAGCAGCGAAACTAGTTCCTACAATGAGCAGTTCTTC
TRBV9,.,15,TRBD1,TRBJ1-1,CASSPSPRGDTEAFF,TGTGCCAGCAGCCCCTCACCCAGGGGGGACACTGAAGCTTTCTTT
TRBV30,few,16,TRBD1,TRBJ2-7,CAWRGGRDRASYEQYF,TGTGCCTGGAGGGGGGGCCGGGACAGGGCGTCCTACGAGCAGTACTTC
TRBV7-2,.,13,.,TRBJ2-7,CASSTVQGYEQYF,TGTGCCAGCAGCACCGTACAGGGCTACGAGCAGTACTTC
TRBV9,.,15,.,TRBJ1-2,CASSVDGSISYGYTF,TGTGCCAGCAGCGTAGACGGGTCTATAAGCTATGGCTACACCTTC
TRBV30,.,13,.,TRBJ1-1,CAWTPGAYTEAFF,TGTGCCTGGACCCCCGGAGCATACACTGAAGCTTTCTTT
TRBV27,.,13,.,TRBJ2-7,CASSPRQGYEQYF,TGTGCCAGCAGTCCCCGGCAGGGCTACGAGCAGTACTTC
TRBV28,few,14,TRBD1,TRBJ2-3,CASSSGQATDTQYF,TGTGCCAGCTCCTCGGGACAGGCCACAGATACGCAGTATTTT
TRBV13,many,14,.,TRBJ2-1,CASSFPSRADEQFF,TGTGCCAGCAGCTTTCCAAGCAGGGCGGATGAGCAGTTCTTC
TRBV2,few,13,.,TRBJ1-1,CASTRDWNTEAFF,TGTGCCAGCACCAGGGATTGGAACACTGAAGCTTTCTTT
TRBV6-4,.,13,.,TRBJ1-5,CASSRDSNQPQHF,TGTGCCAGCAGCAGGGATAGCAATCAGCCCCAGCATTTT
TRBV18,.,16,.,TRBJ1-3,CASSPPTDFSGNTIYF,TGTGCCAGCTCACCTCCGACAGATTTCTCTGGAAACACCATATATTTT
TRBV19,.,17,TRBD1,TRBJ2-2,CASSVRAGTGTGGELFF,TGTGCCAGTAGTGTGAGGGCTGGGACAGGGACCGGCGGGGAGCTGTTTTTT
TRBV27,once,15,TRBD2,TRBJ2-1,CASSSGTSDYNEQFF,TGTGCCAGCAGTTCCGGGACTAGCGACTACAATGAGCAGTTCTTC
TRBV30,.,15,.,TRBJ2-7,CAWSPSGSTSYEQYF,TGTGCCTGGAGTCCCAGCGGGTCCACCTCCTACGAGCAGTACTTC
TRBV5-5,.,10,.,TRBJ2-1,CASRYGEQFF,TGTGCCAGCAGGTACGGGGAGCAGTTCTTC
TRBV7-3,.,13,.,TRBJ1-2,CASSLGGAEGYTF,TGTGCCAGCAGCTTAGGGGGCGCGGAGGGCTACACCTTC
TRBV10-3,.,14,TRBD1,TRBJ2-3,CAISNTGGRDTQYF,TGTGCCATCAGTAATACAGGGGGCAGAGATACGCAGTATTTT
TRBV5-6,few,13,.,TRBJ1-1,CASSLPGYTEAFF,TGTGCCAGCAGCTTGCCCGGGTACACTGAAGCTTTCTTT
TRBV28,.,13,TRBD2,TRBJ2-1,CASSWTSANEQFF,TGTGCCAGCAGTTGGACTAGCGCCAATGAGCAGTTCTTC
TRBV7-9,.,15,.,TRBJ1-5,CASSPQGIGDQPQHF,TGTGCCAGCAGCCCGCAGGGGATCGGAGATCAGCCCCAGCATTTT
TRBV9,.,15,.,TRBJ2-5,CASSVSPRVVETQYF,TGTGCCAGCAGCGTATCGCCAAGAGTGGTGGAGACCCAGTACTTC
TRBV27,.,16,.,TRBJ1-5,CASSLSGSARNQPQHF,TGTGCCAGCAGTTTATCCGGGTCAGCGCGCAATCAGCCCCAGCATTTT
TRBV11-2,.,16,TRBD1,TRBJ2-5,CASSRRQGQGEETQYF,TGTGCCAGCAGCCGTCGCCAGGGACAGGGGGAAGAGACCCAGTACTTC
TRBV10-3,.,14,TRBD1,TRBJ2-5,CATRTGGDFTTQYF,TGTGCCACCCGGACAGGGGGCGACTTTACGACCCAGTACTTC
TRBV7-5,.,18,.,TRBJ2-7,CARSALVPETSGPYEQYF,TGTGCCAGAAGCGCCCTAGTCCCCGAAACTAGCGGCCCCTACGAGCAGTACTTC
TRBV4-2,.,15,TRBD2,TRBJ2-4,CASSQGLAGGNIQYF,TGTGCCAGCAGCCAAGGACTAGCGGGAGGAAACATTCAGTACTTC
TRBV19,.,13,.,TRBJ2-7,CASSPGNSDEQYF,TGTGCCAGTTCCCCCGGGAACAGCGACGAGCAGTACTTC
TRBV6-5,.,15,.,TRBJ1-2,CASTIRNGGGNGYTF,TGTGCCAGCACTATACGGAATGGGGGAGGGAATGGCTACACCTTC
TRBV19,.,15,.,TRBJ1-4,CASSIGGTTNEKLFF,TGTGCCAGTAGTATCGGGGGGACAACTAATGAAAAACTGTTTTTT
TRBV6-6,once,15,.,TRBJ2-7,CATLSLDRRWYEQYF,TGTGCCACCCTCTCCCTAGACCGCCGGTGGTACGAGCAGTACTTC
TRBV27,once,13,.,TRBJ2-5,CASSLSFAETQYF,TGTGCCAGCAGTTTATCGTTCGCGGAGACCCAGTACTTC
TRBV4-1,.,15,TRBD2,TRBJ2-3,CASTMSSGITDTQYF,TGCGCCAGCACAATGTCTAGCGGAATAACAGATACGCAGTATTTT
TRBV5-5,few,15,TRBD2,TRBJ2-7,CASSFGLAGGYEQYF,TGTGCCAGCAGCTTCGGACTAGCGGGAGGTTACGAGCAGTACTTC
TRBV29-1,.,14,.,TRBJ2-6,CSVTVPTGANVLTF,TGCAGCGTGACAGTACCTACTGGGGCCAACGTCCTGACTTTC
TRBV7-9,.,14,.,TRBJ1-1,CASSLDSVDTEAFF,TGTGCCAGCAGCTTAGATTCGGTAGACACTGAAGCTTTCTTT